Presented here are 25 T cell receptor beta chains from one specimen sequenced in a study of shared clonotypes between healthy human individuals. Using immunoSEQ multiplex PCR, the repertoire was profiled, and TCRdb retains in-frame clones only, with some absent. In the table there are about 600,000 clones, more than 95% of which are singletons. Sequenced input: naive CD4+ T cells sorted from blood. Subset specified: CD45RA+ positively selected. The origin of the receptors is a woman aged 30 to 39 in good health.

The genes are TRBV29-1 and TRBJ2-1; D tentatively reads TRBD1 or TRBD2 (6 bases each). The CDR3 is 16 residues long. Trimming took off 5 bases at V and 10 bases at J, with 27 bases between the two ends. Germline CDR1 SQVTM, CDR2 ANQGSEA. The CDR3 DNA sequence: TGCAGCGTTTCTGAATCCATAGGGGGGTTTAAGCTCGAGCAGTTCTTC. Translated: CSVSESIGGFKLEQFF.

This chain joins TRBV6-6 and TRBJ2-5, with D maybe TRBD2 (5 bases). With 6 bases removed from V and 0 bases from J, the gap between germline ends came to 8 bases. CDR1 is MNHNY, CDR2 SVGAGI, per germline (reference sequence). The CDR3 has 13 amino acids. The CDR3 protein is CASSRTYQETQYF. The DNA of the CDR3 is TGTGCCAGCAGCCGGACTTACCAAGAGACCCAGTACTTC.

The V gene is TRBV6-6, the J gene TRBJ1-3; D is undetermined. V lost 0 bases, J lost 0 bases, and 3 bases lay in between. Germline V lookup: CDR1 MNHNY, CDR2 SVGAGI (reference sequence). The CDR3 has 14 residues. CDR3 sequence (DNA): TGTGCCAGCAGTTACTCGTACTCTGGAAACACCATATATTTT. Translating gives CASSYSYSGNTIYF.

This clone was seen only once. The chain links TRBV15 to TRBJ2-7, with D possibly matching TRBD1 (7 bases). Germline CDR1 LNHNV, CDR2 YYDKDF (reference sequence). CDR3 length: 17 residues. V lost 0 bases and J lost 4, with 19 bases in between. In nucleotides, the CDR3 is TGTGCCACCAGCAGAGATCGGGGGACAGAAAGAGTTTACGAGCAGTACTTC. Amino acid sequence: CATSRDRGTERVYEQYF.

The chain has TRBV2 and TRBJ2-2; no clear D. The CDR3 runs to 15 residues. Trimming pared 7 bases from V and 1 base from J, leaving 13 bases between. Germline values: CDR1 SNHLY, CDR2 FYNNEI. CDR3: CASIRSGLNTGELFF. The DNA for the CDR3 is TGTGCCAGCATCCGCTCGGGCTTGAACACCGGGGAGCTGTTTTTT.

The chain carries TRBV23-1 and TRBJ2-7; D is unresolved. TRBV23-1 is identified as an open reading frame with a role that is uncertain. The V gene lost 4 bases and the J gene lost 6 bases, with 16 bases spanning the gap. CDR3 size: 14 residues. CDR3 coding DNA: TGCGCCAGCAGTCGGGCCGAGATCTGGGTCGAGCAGTACTTC. Translating it yields CASSRAEIWVEQYF.

CDR3: CASSRRQTDSYEQYF. DNA of the CDR3: TGTGCCAGCAGCCGGCGCCAGACAGACTCCTACGAGCAGTACTTC. V is TRBV7-9 and J is TRBJ2-7; maybe TRBD1 (5 bases). Trimming removed 5 bases at V and 0 bases at J, with 14 bases between. The germline gives CDR1 SEHNR, CDR2 FQNEAQ (reference sequence). The CDR3 extends over 15 amino acids.

The chain uses TRBV5-8 and TRBJ1-4; 7 positions agree with TRBD1. V lost 4 bases, J lost 4 bases, and 7 bases stayed unmatched. The germline CDR1 and CDR2 sequences are SGHTS and YDEGEE. This CDR3 has 15 amino acids. The CDR3 region is CASSDLTGSNEKLFF. DNA of the CDR3: TGTGCCAGCAGCGACCTGACAGGGAGTAATGAAAAACTGTTTTTT.

The chain carries TRBV28 and TRBJ2-5; D tentatively fits TRBD1 or TRBD2 (6 bases each). Gene TRBJ2-7 matches the end of the DNA better, so the J call may be wrong. The CDR3 runs 15 residues. The V gene's germline CDR1 is MDHEN and CDR2 SYDVKM. CDR3 sequence: CASTTGAGQSYEQYF. The CDR3 DNA is TGTGCCAGCACCACGGGGGCAGGGCAATCCTACGAGCAGTACTTC.

The chain couples TRBV28 to TRBJ1-4; TRBD1 matches at 11 bases. CDR1 is MDHEN and CDR2 is SYDVKM in the germline V gene. The CDR3 runs 15 residues. V was pared by 1 base and J by 7 bases, with 2 bases of the junction left unmatched. DNA of the CDR3: TGTGCCAGCAGTTTATCTGGGACAGGGGGTGAAAAACTGTTTTTT. Its translation: CASSLSGTGGEKLFF. Together with reference TRBV28 and TRBJ1-4, the CDR3 gives the full variable domain: DVKVTQSSRYLVKRTGEKVFLECVQDMDHENMFWYRQDPGLGLRLIYFSYDVKMKEKGDIPEGYSVSREKKERFSLILESASTNQTSMYLCASSLSGTGGEKLFFGSGTQLSVL.

The gene calls are TRBV5-1 and TRBJ1-1; TRBD1 matches 7 bases. V lost 4 bases to trimming and J lost 1 base; unmatched junction nucleotides: 10. Per the germline V gene, CDR1 is SGHRS and CDR2 is YFSETQ. The CDR3 contains 16 residues. The CDR3 loop is CASSIYRTGPNTEAFF. Written as DNA, the CDR3 is TGCGCCAGCAGCATATACAGGACAGGTCCGAACACTGAAGCTTTCTTT. Based on the CDR3 plus reference TRBV5-1 and TRBJ1-1, the full variable domain is KAGVTQTPRYLIKTRGQQVTLSCSPISGHRSVSWYQQTPGQGLQFLFEYFSETQRNKGNFPGRFSGRQFSNSRSEMNVSTLELGDSALYLCASSIYRTGPNTEAFFGQGTRLTVV.

The chain employs TRBV7-7 and TRBJ2-5; 8 positions agree with TRBD1. CDR1 is SSHAT, CDR2 FNYEAQ, per germline (reference sequence). This CDR3 spans 15 amino acids. Unmatched junction bases numbered 9, after V lost 5 bases and J lost 4 bases. In nucleotides, the CDR3 is TGTGCCAGCAGCCGCAATGGACAGGGAGTAGAGACCCAGTACTTC. Its protein product is CASSRNGQGVETQYF.

This chain connects TRBV7-2 to TRBJ2-7; perhaps TRBD2 as D (6 bases). Deletions cut 5 bases from V and 4 bases from J, with 15 bases between. The CDR3 sequence is 14 residues long. Germline lookup yields CDR1 SGHTA and CDR2 FQGNSA. The DNA of the CDR3 is TGTGCCAGCAGCCCTGAGGGACTCTGGTACGAGCAGTACTTC. It codes for CASSPEGLWYEQYF.

Remarks on this clone: Other DNA variants within this sample encode the same CDR3. The chain has TRBV19 and TRBJ2-7, with TRBD1 matching 10 bases. V trimming: 5 bases; J trimming: 3 bases; junction bases outside the gene matches: 7. Germline CDR1 is LNHDA and CDR2 is SQIVND (reference sequence). The CDR3 is 15 residues long. The CDR3 sequence is CASSAPGQGYYEQYF. The DNA of the CDR3 is TGTGCCAGTAGTGCACCGGGACAGGGGTACTACGAGCAGTACTTC. Full variable domain (remainder filled in from reference TRBV19 and TRBJ2-7): DGGITQSPKYLFRKEGQNVTLSCEQNLNHDAMYWYRQDPGQGLRLIYYSQIVNDFQKGDIAEGYSVSREKKESFPLTVTSAQKNPTAFYLCASSAPGQGYYEQYFGPGTRLTVT.

J is TRBJ2-7 and V is TRBV6-6, with D possibly matching TRBD2 (5 bases). The V end lost 4 bases, the J end lost 3 bases, and 19 bases lay between the germline ends. Germline V CDR1 and CDR2: MNHNY, SVGAGI (reference sequence). This CDR3 comprises 16 residues. The CDR3 DNA reads as TGTGCCAGCAGTTTCCGGGATGGCCTAGGCAGCTACGAGCAGTACTTC. Translated: CASSFRDGLGSYEQYF.

This rearrangement joins TRBV5-1 to TRBJ2-2, with TRBD1 as a possible D gene (6 bases). The CDR3 spans 13 residues. Trimming removed 5 bases at V and 1 base at J, with 6 bases between. Germline CDR1 is SGHRS and CDR2 is YFSETQ. CDR3 amino acids: CASRTGNTGELFF. CDR3 DNA sequence: TGCGCCAGCAGGACAGGGAACACCGGGGAGCTGTTTTTT.

This clone was found once. CDR3 protein: CASSLGGVQETQYF. CDR3 coding DNA: TGTGCCAGCAGCTTAGGGGGAGTCCAAGAGACCCAGTACTTC. The V call is TRBV11-3, the J call TRBJ2-5, with D tentatively TRBD2 (5 bases). Germline V CDR1 and CDR2: SGHNT, YENEEA. CDR3 length: 14 residues. V gave up 1 base and J gave up 1 base, with 7 bases separating them.

This chain connects TRBV2 to TRBJ2-6; D remains ambiguous. This CDR3 is 17 amino acids long. Germline-derived CDR1 and CDR2 are SNHLY and FYNNEI. V was trimmed by 4 bases and J by 3 bases, leaving 16 bases between them. CDR3 residues: CASSAGFQRLGANVLTF. DNA for the CDR3: TGTGCCAGCAGTGCCGGGTTCCAGAGGCTTGGGGCCAACGTCCTGACTTTC.

With regard to this clone: Within the sample, other DNA sequences also encode this same CDR3. The J gene is TRBJ2-3, the V gene TRBV11-3, with a weak D call TRBD2 (5 bases). Germline assignment: CDR1 SGHNT and CDR2 YENEEA. The length of the CDR3 is 15 residues. V was trimmed by 1 base and J by 0 bases, leaving 8 bases between them. The CDR3 DNA follows: TGTGCCAGCAGCTTAGGGAGCGGAAGCACAGATACGCAGTATTTT. Its protein product is CASSLGSGSTDTQYF. Full variable domain (missing parts from reference TRBV11-3 and TRBJ2-3): EAGVVQSPRYKIIEKKQPVAFWCNPISGHNTLYWYLQNLGQGPELLIRYENEEAVDDSQLPKDRFSAERLKGVDSTLKIQPAELGDSAVYLCASSLGSGSTDTQYFGPGTRLTVL.

The chain uses TRBV27 and TRBJ2-1, with D unclear. From germline, CDR1 is MNHEY and CDR2 SMNVEV (reference sequence). V was cut by 0 bases and J by 4 bases, with 7 bases left in between. The CDR3 totals 14 residues. The CDR3, as DNA: TGTGCCAGCAGTTTATCGCTTGAGTACAATGAGCAGTTCTTC. This encodes CASSLSLEYNEQFF.

The chain recombines TRBV7-6 with TRBJ1-3; no clear D. This CDR3 has 19 amino acids. V lost 5 bases and J 0 bases, leaving 23 bases between the germline ends. CDR1 is SGHVS and CDR2 is FNYEAQ in the germline V gene. This CDR3 is CASSPWGRTSIRSGNTIYF. DNA for the CDR3: TGTGCCAGCAGCCCTTGGGGTCGCACCTCAATCCGCTCTGGAAACACCATATATTTT.

The V call is TRBV6-6, the J call TRBJ1-1; perhaps TRBD1 as D (6 bases). Looked up from germline, CDR1 is MNHNY and CDR2 is SVGAGI (reference sequence). The V and J ends lost 4 bases and 4 bases respectively, with 10 bases between them. CDR3 length: 13 residues. CDR3 region: CASSLIRGTEAFF. In nucleotides, the CDR3 is TGTGCCAGCAGTTTGATCAGGGGCACTGAAGCTTTCTTT.

This chain connects TRBV2 to TRBJ2-5, with 8 bases identical to TRBD2. Judging by the DNA end, TRBJ2-7 fits better; the J call may be wrong. CDR3 length: 12 amino acids. Germline V gives CDR1 SNHLY, CDR2 FYNNEI. CDR3 sequence reads: CASRETSGEQYF. The CDR3 coding sequence is TGTGCCAGCAGGGAAACTAGCGGCGAGCAGTACTTC.

The CDR3 loop is CASSVGQGWVYEQYF. The DNA for the CDR3 is TGTGCCAGCAGCGTCGGGCAGGGTTGGGTATACGAGCAGTACTTC. V usage is TRBV9 and J usage is TRBJ2-7; tentative D call: TRBD1 (5 bases). In germline, CDR1 is SGDLS, CDR2 YYNGEE. The ends were cut back, 2 bases at V and 4 bases at J, with 16 bases in the middle. The CDR3 has 15 amino acids.

The DNA for the CDR3 is TGTGCCAGCAGCTACCGGGACAGGGCTACTGAAGCTTTCTTT. Amino acids: CASSYRDRATEAFF. The chain couples TRBV5-6 to TRBJ1-1; 9 nucleotides align to TRBD1. Germline lookup yields CDR1 SGHDT and CDR2 YYEEEE. This CDR3 is 14 amino acids long. V gave up 3 bases and J gave up 5 bases; unmatched junction bases: 5. Full variable domain (outside the CDR3, taken from reference TRBV5-6 and TRBJ1-1): DAGVTQSPTHLIKTRGQQVTLRCSPKSGHDTVSWYQQALGQGPQFIFQYYEEEERQRGNFPDRFSGHQFPNYSSELNVNALLLGDSALYLCASSYRDRATEAFFGQGTRLTVV.